The T cell receptor (beta chain) described here comes from a study of blood T cell repertoires in COVID-19. Looked up from germline, CDR1 is MNHEY and CDR2 is SVGAGI. V was trimmed by 0 bases and J by 2 bases, leaving 7 bases between them. The CDR3 contains 15 residues. In this sample, this clone turned up a few times. In the study's own analysis: Estimated nucleated cell counts came from reference gene primer amplification. The protocol was immunoSEQ multiplex PCR, while the TCRdb copy is restricted to in-frame clones and leaves out a portion. V, J and clone size derive from that table, while D and trimming were established from the DNA sequence. The sample records 35,000 to 50,000 clones, approximately 81% being singletons.

Sequencing was carried out using peripheral blood. The chain carries TRBV6-5 and TRBJ1-4, with D perhaps matching TRBD1 (6 bases). The sequence derives from a woman in her 70s in a cohort sampled during active COVID-19. The CDR3 sequence is CASSYSRGTNEKLFF. In nucleotides, the CDR3 is TGTGCCAGCAGTTACTCGAGGGGGACTAATGAAAAACTGTTTTTT.